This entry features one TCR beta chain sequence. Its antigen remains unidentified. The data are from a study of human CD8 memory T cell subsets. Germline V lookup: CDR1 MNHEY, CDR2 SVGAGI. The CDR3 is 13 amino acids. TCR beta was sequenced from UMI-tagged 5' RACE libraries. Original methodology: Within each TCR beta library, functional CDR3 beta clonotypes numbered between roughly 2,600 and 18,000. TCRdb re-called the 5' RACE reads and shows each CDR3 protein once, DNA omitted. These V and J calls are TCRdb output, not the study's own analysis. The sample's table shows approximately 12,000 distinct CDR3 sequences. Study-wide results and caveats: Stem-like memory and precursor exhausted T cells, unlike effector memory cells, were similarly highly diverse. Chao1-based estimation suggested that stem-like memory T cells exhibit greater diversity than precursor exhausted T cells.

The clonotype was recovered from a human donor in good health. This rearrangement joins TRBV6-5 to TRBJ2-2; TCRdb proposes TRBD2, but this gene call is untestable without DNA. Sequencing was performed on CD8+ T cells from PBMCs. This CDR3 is CASGLAGAGELFF.